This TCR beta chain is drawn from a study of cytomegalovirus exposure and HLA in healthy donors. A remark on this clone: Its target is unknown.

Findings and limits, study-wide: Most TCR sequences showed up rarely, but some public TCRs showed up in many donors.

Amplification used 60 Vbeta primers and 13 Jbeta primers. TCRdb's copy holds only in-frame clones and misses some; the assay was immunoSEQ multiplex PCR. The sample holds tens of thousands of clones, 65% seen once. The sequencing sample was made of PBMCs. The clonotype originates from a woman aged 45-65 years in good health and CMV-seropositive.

The CDR3: CASSLAGGADTQYF. The DNA of the CDR3 is TGTGCCAGCAGCTTGGCCGGGGGAGCAGATACGCAGTATTTT. The chain is built from TRBV5-6 and TRBJ2-3, with a weak D call TRBD2 (6 bases). Trimming removed 0 bases at V and 4 bases at J, with 9 bases between. This CDR3 is built from 14 residues. Germline loops: CDR1 SGHDT, CDR2 YYEEEE.